One sample yielded the 31 T cell receptor beta chains listed below, sequenced in a study of Ad26.COV2.S vaccination and SARS-CoV-2 variants. Sequencing was performed with immunoSEQ multiplex PCR; in TCRdb, only in-frame clones are kept and a portion is missing. The table includes 350,000 to 450,000 clones, just over 90% detected once. The source material was peripheral blood, sampled after recovery from COVID-19. The receptors stem from a human donor who had recovered from COVID-19.

This clone appeared once. Other DNA sequences from this sample encode an identical CDR3 as well. As DNA, the CDR3 is TGTGCCAGCAGTGGAACCGGAAACACCATATATTTT. Translation gives CASSGTGNTIYF. The genes are TRBV2 and TRBJ1-3, with D unresolved. The CDR3 spans 12 residues. CDR1 is SNHLY and CDR2 is FYNNEI in the germline V gene. The V gene lost 4 bases and the J gene lost 4 bases, with 5 bases spanning the gap.

J is TRBJ2-5 and V is TRBV7-2, with 8 nucleotides matching TRBD1. The CDR3 runs to 17 residues. V shed 2 bases, J shed 1 base, and the junction held 9 bases outside the gene matches. CDR1 and CDR2 (germline): SGHTA, FQGNSA. CDR3 amino acids: CASSLTRSGGLQETQYF. CDR3 nucleotide sequence: TGTGCCAGCAGCTTAACCCGGTCAGGGGGCCTCCAAGAGACCCAGTACTTC.

The rearrangement uses TRBV13 and TRBJ1-2, with 9 nucleotides matching TRBD1. This CDR3 is built from 15 residues. Germline lookup yields CDR1 PRHDT and CDR2 FYEKMQ (reference sequence). J was trimmed by 6 bases and V by 5 bases; bases with no gene match: 10. CDR3 in amino acids: CASSQGTGTPHGYTF. CDR3 in DNA: TGTGCCAGCAGCCAAGGGACAGGGACTCCGCATGGCTACACCTTC.

This chain uses TRBV6-1 with TRBJ2-3; no definite D call. From germline, CDR1 is MNHNS and CDR2 SASEGT. Deletions cut 0 bases from V and 2 bases from J, with 6 bases between. CDR3 size: 14 residues. The CDR3 spells CASSEAGNTDTQYF. CDR3 bases: TGTGCCAGCAGTGAAGCGGGGAACACAGATACGCAGTATTTT.

The V gene is TRBV11-2, the J gene TRBJ2-5; D is possibly TRBD1 or TRBD2 (5 bases each). The V end was cut by 7 bases, the J end by 2 bases, with 17 bases between. The germline gives CDR1 SGHAT, CDR2 FQNNGV. This CDR3 is 15 amino acids long. CDR3 in DNA: TGTGCCAGCACCTCGAGGGGCGCGGAACAAGAGACCCAGTACTTC. As protein: CASTSRGAEQETQYF.

This clone was counted once. This rearrangement joins TRBV19 to TRBJ1-1; 10 bases fit TRBD1. This CDR3 has 13 amino acids. Losses at the gene ends were 4 bases for V and 7 bases for J; bases not matched to a gene: 3. The germline V gene has CDR1 LNHDA and CDR2 SQIVND (reference sequence). CDR3 loop: CASSTTGGFEAFF. The DNA of the CDR3 is TGTGCCAGTAGTACGACAGGGGGCTTTGAAGCTTTCTTT.

The rearrangement links TRBV18 to TRBJ2-5; D might be TRBD2 (6 bases). Germline V gives CDR1 KGHSH, CDR2 LQKENI. CDR3 size: 14 residues. The V end lost 8 bases, the J end lost 4 bases, and 17 bases lay between the germline ends. The CDR3 bases are TGTGCCAGCGCGAAACCGGGACTCCGAGAGACCCAGTACTTC. The encoded protein is CASAKPGLRETQYF.

The chain links TRBV12-3 or TRBV12-4 to TRBJ2-5, with D uncertain. With 1 base removed from V and 6 bases from J, the gap between germline ends came to 9 bases. The CDR3 covers 13 residues. Here the CDR3 DNA reads TGTGCCAGCAGTTTAGGGCCTCCCAAGACCCAGTACTTC. As protein: CASSLGPPKTQYF.

This chain links TRBV7-9 with TRBJ2-1, with D possibly being TRBD2 (7 bases). V gave up 7 bases and J gave up 7 bases, with 14 bases separating them. In germline, CDR1 is SEHNR, CDR2 FQNEAQ (reference sequence). CDR3 length: 13 amino acids. This chain's CDR3 is CASNPRGGNEQFF. As DNA, the CDR3 is TGTGCCAGCAACCCAAGGGGGGGGAATGAGCAGTTCTTC.

The CDR3: CASSISGQSNQPQHF. CDR3 nucleotides: TGTGCCAGTAGTATTTCGGGACAGAGCAATCAGCCCCAGCATTTT. V is TRBV19 and J is TRBJ1-5; the match to TRBD1 covers 7 bases. The CDR3 has 15 amino acids. J was trimmed by 1 base and V by 3 bases; bases with no gene match: 3. The germline CDR1 and CDR2 sequences are LNHDA and SQIVND (reference sequence). Looking up the rest from reference TRBV19 and TRBJ1-5 gives the full variable domain: DGGITQSPKYLFRKEGQNVTLSCEQNLNHDAMYWYRQDPGQGLRLIYYSQIVNDFQKGDIAEGYSVSREKKESFPLTVTSAQKNPTAFYLCASSISGQSNQPQHFGDGTRLSIL.

The chain employs TRBV7-9 and TRBJ1-2; the D is unclear. There are 17 residues in the CDR3. Trimming took 3 bases from V and 6 from J, leaving 23 bases between them. Germline-derived CDR1 and CDR2 are SEHNR and FQNEAQ (reference sequence). CDR3 nucleotide sequence: TGTGCCAGCAGCTTCCTCGTGGACGGAGGCCCTTGGGATGGCTACACCTTC. Amino acids: CASSFLVDGGPWDGYTF. Variable domain in full (rest from reference TRBV7-9 and TRBJ1-2): DTGVSQNPRHKITKRGQNVTFRCDPISEHNRLYWYRQTLGQGPEFLTYFQNEAQLEKSRLLSDRFSAERPKGSFSTLEIQRTEQGDSAMYLCASSFLVDGGPWDGYTFGSGTRLTVV.

This clone was found once. The chain is built from TRBV6-1 and TRBJ2-2; D not resolved. CDR3 length: 14 residues. The germline V gene encodes CDR1 MNHNS and CDR2 SASEGT. The V end lost 2 bases, the J end lost 3 bases, and 7 bases lay between the germline ends. The CDR3: CASSELWDTGELFF. CDR3 nucleotide sequence: TGTGCCAGCAGTGAACTTTGGGACACCGGGGAGCTGTTTTTT.

This rearrangement joins TRBV28 to TRBJ2-3; 12 bases fit TRBD1. Per germline, CDR1 MDHEN and CDR2 SYDVKM. J lost 6 bases, V lost 6 bases, and 10 bases had no gene match. The CDR3 loop spans 16 amino acids. CDR3 sequence reads: CASRPTPGQGADTQYF. The CDR3 region has the DNA TGTGCCAGCAGACCAACTCCGGGACAGGGGGCGGATACGCAGTATTTT.

The gene calls are TRBV6-1 and TRBJ1-1; weak D call: TRBD1 (6 bases). CDR3 size: 14 residues. V dropped 0 bases and J dropped 8 bases, with 13 bases sitting between them. The germline V gene encodes CDR1 MNHNS and CDR2 SASEGT. Here the CDR3 reads CASSEANAGAEAFF. The CDR3 DNA is TGTGCCAGCAGTGAAGCTAATGCAGGGGCCGAAGCTTTCTTT.

The rearrangement links TRBV30 to TRBJ2-7, with D uncertain. The germline gives CDR1 GTSNPN, CDR2 SVGIG (reference sequence). V gave up 5 bases and J gave up 0 bases, with 11 bases separating them. The CDR3 spans 13 residues. This chain's CDR3 is CAWLKPSSYEQYF. The CDR3 region has the DNA TGTGCCTGGTTGAAGCCGAGCTCCTACGAGCAGTACTTC.

The V call is TRBV15, the J call TRBJ2-1; 8 nucleotides line up with TRBD1. Trimming removed 5 bases from V and 4 bases from J; junction bases left unmatched: 4. The CDR3 contains 14 residues. The germline V gene encodes CDR1 LNHNV and CDR2 YYDKDF (reference sequence). The CDR3 loop reads CATSPRTGYNEQFF. CDR3 nucleotide sequence: TGTGCCACCAGCCCCCGGACAGGGTACAATGAGCAGTTCTTC. The full variable domain, its missing parts supplied by reference TRBV15 and TRBJ2-1, is DAMVIQNPRYQVTQFGKPVTLSCSQTLNHNVMYWYQQKSSQAPKLLFHYYDKDFNNEADTPDNFQSRRPNTSFCFLDIRSPGLGDTAMYLCATSPRTGYNEQFFGPGTRLTVL.

The V and J genes are TRBV4-3 and TRBJ2-2, with D perhaps matching TRBD1 (6 bases). Trimming took 2 bases from V and 0 from J, leaving 16 bases between them. Germline V gene lookup returns CDR1 LGHNA and CDR2 YSLEER. The CDR3 spans 18 residues. The CDR3 loop reads CASSQYQRTAPNTGELFF. The CDR3 DNA sequence: TGCGCCAGCAGCCAATACCAGAGGACAGCTCCGAACACCGGGGAGCTGTTTTTT.

The J gene is TRBJ1-2, the V gene TRBV27; weak D call: TRBD1 (5 bases). The CDR3 loop spans 13 amino acids. The V and J ends lost 0 bases and 7 bases respectively, with 9 bases between them. Germline V lookup: CDR1 MNHEY, CDR2 SMNVEV (reference sequence). The CDR3 protein is CASSLSLQAGYTF. The CDR3 DNA sequence: TGTGCCAGCAGTTTATCGTTACAGGCTGGCTACACCTTC.

The CDR3 DNA sequence: TGTGCCAGCAGCTTTTCTCCGGCCCGGGGGCAAGAGACCCAGTACTTC. Amino acid sequence: CASSFSPARGQETQYF. This chain joins TRBV7-2 and TRBJ2-5; a possible D gene is TRBD2 (6 bases). Trimming removed 3 bases from V and 2 bases from J, with 16 bases in between. CDR1 and CDR2 from the germline V gene are SGHTA and FQGNSA. CDR3 length equals 16 residues.

The chain is built from TRBV6-1 and TRBJ1-6, with 8 bases that match TRBD1. Germline V gene data show CDR1 as MNHNS and CDR2 as SASEGT. This CDR3 is 16 amino acids long. The trim removed 0 bases at V and 7 bases at J, leaving 5 bases unmatched. The chain's CDR3 is CASSEAGQGGNSPLHF. CDR3 sequence (DNA): TGTGCCAGCAGTGAAGCAGGACAGGGCGGGAATTCACCCCTCCACTTT.

V usage is TRBV11-3 and J usage is TRBJ2-6; D uncertain. The CDR3 has 12 amino acids. The V end was cut by 8 bases, the J end by 0 bases, with 2 bases between. CDR1 and CDR2 from the germline V gene are SGHNT and YENEEA. The DNA of the CDR3 is TGTGCCAGCGGCTCTGGGGCCAACGTCCTGACTTTC. Its protein product is CASGSGANVLTF.

This chain uses TRBV5-6 with TRBJ2-2; D call uncertain. Germline values: CDR1 SGHDT, CDR2 YYEEEE. The CDR3 sequence is 14 residues long. Trimming removed 0 bases from V and 2 bases from J, with 5 bases in between. CDR3 bases: TGTGCCAGCAGCTTGGAAAGTAACACCGGGGAGCTGTTTTTT. This codes for CASSLESNTGELFF.

This clone has a handful of counts. This chain connects TRBV5-4 to TRBJ2-6; the match to TRBD1 covers 7 bases. With 2 bases clipped from V and 3 bases from J, the junction kept 11 bases outside the gene matches. The germline V gene encodes CDR1 SGHNT and CDR2 YYREEE (reference sequence). This CDR3 has 18 residues. DNA of the CDR3: TGTGCCAGCAGCTTAAGGGGGCCGACGTTTGGTGGGGCCAACGTCCTGACTTTC. Its translation: CASSLRGPTFGGANVLTF. The entire variable domain, with the rest obtained from reference TRBV5-4 and TRBJ2-6, is as follows: ETGVTQSPTHLIKTRGQQVTLRCSSQSGHNTVSWYQQALGQGPQFIFQYYREEENGRGNFPPRFSGLQFPNYSSELNVNALELDDSALYLCASSLRGPTFGGANVLTFGAGSRLTVL.

The chain is built from TRBV5-1 and TRBJ1-2; 11 nucleotides agree with TRBD1. Germline CDR1 SGHRS, CDR2 YFSETQ. V was pared by 0 bases and J by 3 bases, with 7 bases of the junction left unmatched. The CDR3 length is 17 residues. The CDR3 region is CASSLGAGQGAHYGYTF. CDR3 bases: TGCGCCAGCAGCTTGGGGGCCGGACAGGGGGCACACTATGGCTACACCTTC. The variable domain in full, with the rest retrieved from reference TRBV5-1 and TRBJ1-2, is KAGVTQTPRYLIKTRGQQVTLSCSPISGHRSVSWYQQTPGQGLQFLFEYFSETQRNKGNFPGRFSGRQFSNSRSEMNVSTLELGDSALYLCASSLGAGQGAHYGYTFGSGTRLTVV.

The gene calls are TRBV27 and TRBJ2-1; 11 bases are a match to TRBD2. The CDR3 is 14 amino acids. The germline CDR1 and CDR2 sequences are MNHEY and SMNVEV (reference sequence). V dropped 2 bases and J dropped 8; count of bases not matched to a gene: 2. CDR3 DNA sequence: TGTGCCAGCAGTTTAACTAGCGGGGGCCATGAGCAGTTCTTC. It specifies CASSLTSGGHEQFF.

This clone was observed a single time. This sequence joins TRBV7-9 and TRBJ2-7; 7 nucleotides match TRBD2. Germline trimming cut 5 bases from V and 0 bases from J; bases unmatched to any gene: 4. Germline V gene data show CDR1 as SEHNR and CDR2 as FQNEAQ (reference sequence). The CDR3 is 14 amino acids. CDR3 sequence: CASSPREISYEQYF. The CDR3 region has the DNA TGTGCCAGCAGCCCGCGGGAGATCTCCTACGAGCAGTACTTC.

V usage is TRBV4-3 and J usage is TRBJ2-7, with TRBD2 matching over 7 bases. CDR1 is LGHNA, CDR2 YSLEER, per germline. The CDR3 extends over 13 amino acids. V shed 1 base, J shed 4 bases, and the junction held 1 base outside the gene matches. The CDR3 sequence: CASSQVGGYEQYF. Here the CDR3 DNA reads TGCGCCAGCAGCCAAGTCGGGGGGTACGAGCAGTACTTC.

The rearrangement links TRBV5-1 to TRBJ2-3; 8 nucleotides line up with TRBD1. Germline V gene sequence: CDR1 SGHRS, CDR2 YFSETQ. The CDR3 sequence is 13 residues long. V shed 7 bases and J 0 bases; nucleotides not matched to a gene: 1. CDR3 sequence reads: CASGQGSTDTQYF. DNA of the CDR3: TGCGCCAGCGGACAGGGTAGCACAGATACGCAGTATTTT.

Remarks on this clone: A junction boundary mismatches the germline segment, possibly from a read error. Other DNA sequences in the sample encode the same CDR3. The J gene is TRBJ2-3, the V gene TRBV4-2; D is uncertain. Looked up from germline, CDR1 is LGHNA and CDR2 is YNFKEQ. The CDR3 is 14 amino acids. CDR3 region: CASSQGTSRDTQYF. CDR3 coding DNA: TGTGCCAGCAGCCAAGGAACCAGCAGAGATACGCAGTATTTT.

This clone appeared a single time. The chain joins TRBV27 to TRBJ1-2; the D is unclear. This CDR3 spans 16 amino acids. V lost 3 bases to trimming and J lost 0 bases, with 14 bases between them. Germline CDR1 MNHEY, CDR2 SMNVEV (reference sequence). This CDR3 is CASSFTGEGSNYGYTF. CDR3 DNA: TGTGCCAGCAGTTTCACCGGGGAAGGCTCTAACTATGGCTACACCTTC.

This chain joins TRBV5-1 and TRBJ2-2, with D maybe TRBD2 (5 bases). The V gene's germline CDR1 is SGHRS and CDR2 YFSETQ. The CDR3 length is 13 residues. Deletions cut 4 bases from V and 5 bases from J, with 9 bases between. In nucleotides, the CDR3 is TGCGCCAGCAGCCCCCCGGGGACCGGGGAGCTGTTTTTT. It yields the protein CASSPPGTGELFF.